Sequencing of this T cell receptor beta chain was carried out in a study of OX40 agonist ivuxolimab in advanced cancers. Study-wide context: Ivuxolimab was delivered to patients intravenously every 2 weeks at doses spanning 0.01 to 10 mg/kg.

This CDR3 comprises 13 residues. V lost 6 bases and J lost 4, with 11 bases in between. Per germline, CDR1 MNHEY and CDR2 SVGAGI. TCRdb's table, derived via immunoSEQ multiplex PCR, lists solely in-frame clones and lacks some. The sample consists of about 84,000 clones, more than 80% of them appearing once. The receptor comes from an adult with an advanced solid tumor such as melanoma, head and neck, liver or kidney cancer. Sequenced material: CD4+ or CD8+ T cells sorted from blood, taken in a trial of the OX40 agonist ivuxolimab. This chain joins TRBV6-5 and TRBJ2-3, with D possibly TRBD2 on 5 matching bases. The CDR3 DNA is TGTGCCAGCAGCCCTCCCGGGGCAGATACGCAGTATTTT. It translates to CASSPPGADTQYF.